The 8 T cell receptor beta chains below were found in one sample sequenced in a study of blood T cell repertoires in COVID-19. Generated by immunoSEQ multiplex PCR, the TCRdb table keeps only in-frame clones and is missing some. This sample yields approximately 54,000 clones, of which about four fifths are seen a single time; about 5.4% belongs to the top ten. The sequenced sample consisted of peripheral blood. The receptors originated from a woman aged 55-75 years with acute or convalescent COVID-19.

The rearrangement joins TRBV19 to TRBJ1-3; D not resolved. Germline CDR1 reads LNHDA; CDR2 reads SQIVND (reference sequence). The length of the CDR3 is 12 residues. V was shortened by 8 bases and J by 7 bases, with 12 bases between the two germline ends. The CDR3 loop is CASGLERNTIYF. The CDR3 DNA follows: TGTGCCAGTGGTTTAGAGAGGAACACCATATATTTT.

The rearrangement links TRBV27 to TRBJ2-1, with D possibly being TRBD2 (6 bases). Germline V gene data show CDR1 as MNHEY and CDR2 as SMNVEV (reference sequence). With 5 bases removed from V and 0 bases from J, the gap between germline ends came to 11 bases. This CDR3 is built from 15 residues. CDR3 in amino acids: CASSLSGTSYNEQFF. CDR3 coding DNA: TGTGCCAGCAGTCTTAGCGGAACCTCCTACAATGAGCAGTTCTTC.

The chain combines TRBV4-1 with TRBJ1-1; 9 bases align to TRBD1. This CDR3 has 15 residues. Germline assignment: CDR1 MGHRA and CDR2 YSYEKL. Trimming cost V 4 bases and J 6 bases; bases outside gene matches: 9. In DNA form, the CDR3 reads TGCGCCAGCAGCCCCCAACAGGGGGCTTTCTCTGAAGCTTTCTTT. It is translated as CASSPQQGAFSEAFF.

This clone occurred once. The chain uses TRBV3-1 (or the pseudogene TRBV3-2) and TRBJ1-2, with 9 bases matching TRBD1. Germline CDR1 reads LGHDT; CDR2 reads YNNKEL (reference sequence). Trimming cost V 1 base and J 8 bases; bases outside gene matches: 2. The CDR3 is 13 amino acids. Here the CDR3 DNA reads TGTGCCAGCAGCCAAGGGACAGGGGTCGGCTACACCTTC. It encodes CASSQGTGVGYTF.

The rearrangement uses TRBV5-1 and TRBJ2-7; TRBD2 is a possible D gene (6 bases). V lost 1 base to trimming and J lost 7 bases, with 12 bases between them. CDR1 and CDR2 from the germline V gene are SGHRS and YFSETQ. This CDR3 comprises 13 residues. CDR3 DNA sequence: TGCGCCAGCAGCTTGAGGCGGGGTGGGGAGCAGTACTTC. Its protein product is CASSLRRGGEQYF.

The rearrangement joins TRBV18 to TRBJ1-5, with 11 bases lining up with TRBD1. The CDR3 runs to 14 residues. Trimming cost V 6 bases and J 9 bases; bases outside gene matches: 7. Germline V gene data show CDR1 as KGHSH and CDR2 as LQKENI. CDR3 residues: CASSTDRGPWPQHF. Here the CDR3 DNA reads TGTGCCAGCTCGACGGACAGGGGGCCTTGGCCCCAGCATTTT. The full variable domain, with the rest looked up from reference TRBV18 and TRBJ1-5, is NAGVMQNPRHLVRRRGQEARLRCSPMKGHSHVYWYRQLPEEGLKFMVYLQKENIIDESGMPKERFSAEFPKEGPSILRIQQVVRGDSAAYFCASSTDRGPWPQHFGDGTRLSIL.

The chain joins TRBV5-1 to TRBJ2-1, with 8 positions matching TRBD2. The CDR3 is 14 amino acids. Germline V CDR1 and CDR2: SGHRS, YFSETQ. With V trimmed by 6 bases and J by 4 bases, 6 bases remained unmatched. CDR3 residues: CASKGSGVYNEQFF. As DNA, the CDR3 is TGCGCCAGCAAAGGTAGCGGGGTTTACAATGAGCAGTTCTTC.

This clone is a singleton in its sample. The rearrangement links TRBV2 to TRBJ2-2, with D possibly being TRBD1 (5 bases). Deletions cut 5 bases from V and 8 bases from J, with 9 bases between. Looked up from germline, CDR1 is SNHLY and CDR2 is FYNNEI. This CDR3 is built from 12 residues. This CDR3 is CASSLGVGELFF. The CDR3 region has the DNA TGTGCCAGCAGTTTAGGGGTTGGGGAGCTGTTTTTT.